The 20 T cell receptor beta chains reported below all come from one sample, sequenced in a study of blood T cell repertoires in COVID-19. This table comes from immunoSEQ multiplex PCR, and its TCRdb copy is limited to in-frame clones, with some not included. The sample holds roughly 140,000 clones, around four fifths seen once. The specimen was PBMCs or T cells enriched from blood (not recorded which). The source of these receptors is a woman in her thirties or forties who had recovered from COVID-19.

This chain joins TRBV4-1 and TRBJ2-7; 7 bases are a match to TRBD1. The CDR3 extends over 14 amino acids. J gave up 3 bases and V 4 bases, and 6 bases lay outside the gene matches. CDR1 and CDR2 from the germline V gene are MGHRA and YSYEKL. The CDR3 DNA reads TGCGCCAGCAGCCGACTACAGGGGAACTACGAGCAGTACTTC. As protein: CASSRLQGNYEQYF.

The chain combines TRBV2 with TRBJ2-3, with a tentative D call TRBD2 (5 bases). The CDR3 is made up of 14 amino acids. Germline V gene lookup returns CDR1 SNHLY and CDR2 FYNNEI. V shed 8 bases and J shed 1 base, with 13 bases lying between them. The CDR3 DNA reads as TGTGCCAGCTCCGAGGGCCCCGGCACAGATACGCAGTATTTT. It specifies CASSEGPGTDTQYF.

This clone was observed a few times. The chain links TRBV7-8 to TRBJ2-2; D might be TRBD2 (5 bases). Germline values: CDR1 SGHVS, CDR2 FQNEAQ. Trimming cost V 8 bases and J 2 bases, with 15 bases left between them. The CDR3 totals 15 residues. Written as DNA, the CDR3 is TGTGCCAGCGGCCTGGCAGCGGTAAACACCGGGGAGCTGTTTTTT. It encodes CASGLAAVNTGELFF.

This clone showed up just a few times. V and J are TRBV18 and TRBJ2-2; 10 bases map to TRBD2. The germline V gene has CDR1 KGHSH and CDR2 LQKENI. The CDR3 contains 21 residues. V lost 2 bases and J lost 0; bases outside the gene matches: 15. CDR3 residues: CASSPIRSGRGPISNTGELFF. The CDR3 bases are TGTGCCAGCTCACCAATCAGGAGCGGGAGGGGTCCAATTTCGAACACCGGGGAGCTGTTTTTT.

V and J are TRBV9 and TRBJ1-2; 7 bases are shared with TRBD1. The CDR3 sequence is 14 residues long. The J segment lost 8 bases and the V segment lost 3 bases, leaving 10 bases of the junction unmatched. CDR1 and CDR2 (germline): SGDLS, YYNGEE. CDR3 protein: CASSADRERLGYTF. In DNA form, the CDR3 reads TGTGCCAGCAGCGCCGACAGGGAAAGGCTAGGCTACACCTTC.

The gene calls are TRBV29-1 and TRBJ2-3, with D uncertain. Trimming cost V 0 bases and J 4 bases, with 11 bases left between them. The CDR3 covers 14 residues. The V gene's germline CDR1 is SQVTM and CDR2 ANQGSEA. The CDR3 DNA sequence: TGCAGCGTTGAAGAACCTAGTCTGGCAGATACGCAGTATTTT. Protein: CSVEEPSLADTQYF.

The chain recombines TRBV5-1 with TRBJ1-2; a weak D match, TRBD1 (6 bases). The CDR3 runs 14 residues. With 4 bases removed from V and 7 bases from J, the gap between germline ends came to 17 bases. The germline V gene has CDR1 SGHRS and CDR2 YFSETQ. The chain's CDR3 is CASSLQGPTGGYTF. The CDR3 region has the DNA TGCGCCAGCAGCCTCCAGGGGCCAACCGGTGGCTACACCTTC.

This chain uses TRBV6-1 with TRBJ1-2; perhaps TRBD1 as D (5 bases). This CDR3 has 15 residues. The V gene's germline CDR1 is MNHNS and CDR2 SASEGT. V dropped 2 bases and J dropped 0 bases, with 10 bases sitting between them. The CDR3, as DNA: TGTGCCAGCAGTGAACAGGGCTTAGCTAACTATGGCTACACCTTC. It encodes CASSEQGLANYGYTF.

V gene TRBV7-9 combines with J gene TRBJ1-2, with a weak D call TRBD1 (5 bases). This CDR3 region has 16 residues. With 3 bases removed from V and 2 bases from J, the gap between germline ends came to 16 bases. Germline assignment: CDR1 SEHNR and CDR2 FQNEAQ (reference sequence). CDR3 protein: CASSLGLGTTNYGYTF. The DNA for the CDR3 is TGTGCCAGCAGCTTGGGGCTGGGAACAACCAACTATGGCTACACCTTC.

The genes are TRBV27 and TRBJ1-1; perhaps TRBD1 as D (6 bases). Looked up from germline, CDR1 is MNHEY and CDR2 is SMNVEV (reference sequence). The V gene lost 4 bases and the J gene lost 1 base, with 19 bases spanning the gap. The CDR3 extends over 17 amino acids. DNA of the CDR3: TGTGCCAGCAGTTCCGCCCAACAGGGCCTAGGGAACACTGAAGCTTTCTTT. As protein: CASSSAQQGLGNTEAFF.

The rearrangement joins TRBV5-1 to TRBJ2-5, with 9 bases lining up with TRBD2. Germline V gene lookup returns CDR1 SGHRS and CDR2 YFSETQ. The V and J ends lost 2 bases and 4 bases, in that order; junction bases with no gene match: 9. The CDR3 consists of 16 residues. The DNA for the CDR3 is TGCGCCAGCAGCTTAGGGGCTAGCGGGATACGAGAGACCCAGTACTTC. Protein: CASSLGASGIRETQYF.

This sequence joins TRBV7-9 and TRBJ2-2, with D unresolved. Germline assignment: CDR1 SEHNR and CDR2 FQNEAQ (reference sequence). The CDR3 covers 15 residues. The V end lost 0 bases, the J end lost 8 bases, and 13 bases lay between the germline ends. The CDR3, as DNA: TGTGCCAGCAGCTTAGCGCGGTTTGACTTGGGGGAGCTGTTTTTT. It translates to CASSLARFDLGELFF.

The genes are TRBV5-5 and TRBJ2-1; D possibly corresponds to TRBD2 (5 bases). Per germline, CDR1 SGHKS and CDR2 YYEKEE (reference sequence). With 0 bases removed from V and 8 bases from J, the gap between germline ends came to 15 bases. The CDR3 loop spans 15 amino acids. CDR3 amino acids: CASSLGRADGDEQFF. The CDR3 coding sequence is TGTGCCAGCAGCTTGGGTAGAGCCGACGGGGATGAGCAGTTCTTC.

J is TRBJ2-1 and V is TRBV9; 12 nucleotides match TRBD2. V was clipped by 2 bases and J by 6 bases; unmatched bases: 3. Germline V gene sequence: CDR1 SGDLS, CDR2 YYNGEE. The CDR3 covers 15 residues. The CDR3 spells CASSVGLAGLNEQFF. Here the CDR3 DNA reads TGTGCCAGCAGCGTGGGACTAGCGGGTCTCAATGAGCAGTTCTTC.

CDR3 region: CAISAEFDTEAFF. The CDR3 bases are TGTGCCATCAGTGCGGAGTTTGACACTGAAGCTTTCTTT. V gene TRBV10-3 combines with J gene TRBJ1-1, with D unclear. V was clipped by 4 bases and J by 3 bases, with 9 bases between them. CDR3 length equals 13 residues. The germline V gene has CDR1 ENHRY and CDR2 SYGVKD.

The CDR3 DNA follows: TGCGCCAGCAGCCATCAGATTGGACAGGGCGCGGAGACTGAAGCTTTCTTT. Its translation is CASSHQIGQGAETEAFF. J is TRBJ1-1 and V is TRBV4-1; 8 bases align to TRBD1. Germline CDR1 and CDR2: MGHRA and YSYEKL. V lost 3 bases and J lost 5; bases outside the gene matches: 14. The length of the CDR3 is 17 residues.

In nucleotides, the CDR3 is TGTGCCACCAGCAGAGATAGGGAGCGGGAGATAGTAAATGAGCAGTTCTTC. It codes for CATSRDREREIVNEQFF. The rearrangement joins TRBV15 to TRBJ2-1; 8 nucleotides align to TRBD2. After removal of 0 bases from V and 7 bases from J, the junction contained 11 bases not matched to a gene. CDR1 LNHNV and CDR2 YYDKDF come from the germline V gene (reference sequence). The CDR3 extends over 17 amino acids.

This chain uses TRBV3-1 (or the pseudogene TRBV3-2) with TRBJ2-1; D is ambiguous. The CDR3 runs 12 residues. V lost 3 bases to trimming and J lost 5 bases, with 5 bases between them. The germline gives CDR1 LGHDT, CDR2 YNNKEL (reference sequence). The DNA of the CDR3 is TGTGCCAGCAGCCATTTAAACAATGAGCAGTTCTTC. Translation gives CASSHLNNEQFF.

In DNA, the CDR3 is TGTGCCAGCAGCTTGCCGGGACAGGGCTACGAGCAGTACTTC. Translation gives CASSLPGQGYEQYF. This chain connects TRBV5-6 to TRBJ2-7, with 9 bases lining up with TRBD1. Unmatched junction bases numbered 2, after V lost 1 base and J lost 3 bases. The CDR3 totals 14 residues. Germline V gene sequence: CDR1 SGHDT, CDR2 YYEEEE.

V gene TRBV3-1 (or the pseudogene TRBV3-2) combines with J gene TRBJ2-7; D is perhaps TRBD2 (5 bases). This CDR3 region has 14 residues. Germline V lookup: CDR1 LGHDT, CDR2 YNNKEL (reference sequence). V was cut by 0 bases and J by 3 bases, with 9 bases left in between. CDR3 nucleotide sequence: TGTGCCAGCAGCCAAGAAACTAGATTCTACGAGCAGTACTTC. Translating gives CASSQETRFYEQYF.